This entry lists 22 T cell receptor beta chains sequenced from one sample in a study of cytomegalovirus exposure and HLA in healthy donors. Both 60 Vbeta primers and 13 Jbeta primers went into the PCR. Here immunoSEQ multiplex PCR was the method, and the copy in TCRdb shows in-frame clones only, minus some. Of more than 95,000 clones in the sample, approximately 17% were seen once. Sample: PBMCs. All receptors derive from a female donor in good health and CMV-seropositive.

J is TRBJ2-6 and V is TRBV28; unclear D gene. Germline loops: CDR1 MDHEN, CDR2 SYDVKM. Trimming removed 1 base from V and 2 bases from J, with 3 bases in between. The CDR3 covers 14 residues. The CDR3 bases are TGTGCCAGCAGTTTATTAACTGGGGCCAACGTCCTGACTTTC. Translation gives CASSLLTGANVLTF.

V is TRBV7-9 and J is TRBJ1-1; 10 bases are a match to TRBD1. This CDR3 is built from 18 residues. With 5 bases clipped from V and 0 bases from J, the junction kept 12 bases outside the gene matches. CDR1 is SEHNR and CDR2 is FQNEAQ in the germline V gene (reference sequence). CDR3 bases: TGTGCCAGCAGCCCACTAACCCCGGGACAGGGGTTGAACACTGAAGCTTTCTTT. Translating it yields CASSPLTPGQGLNTEAFF. Using reference TRBV7-9 and TRBJ1-1 for the parts outside the CDR3, the full variable domain is DTGVSQNPRHKITKRGQNVTFRCDPISEHNRLYWYRQTLGQGPEFLTYFQNEAQLEKSRLLSDRFSAERPKGSFSTLEIQRTEQGDSAMYLCASSPLTPGQGLNTEAFFGQGTRLTVV.

This clone was observed a handful of times. V gene TRBV6-5 combines with J gene TRBJ2-3; D is perhaps TRBD2 (5 bases). This CDR3 has 13 residues. The V end lost 2 bases, the J end lost 8 bases, and 11 bases lay between the germline ends. CDR1 is MNHEY and CDR2 is SVGAGI in the germline V gene. In nucleotides, the CDR3 is TGTGCCAGCAGTTACGTCCCCGCGGGTACGCAGTATTTT. The encoded protein is CASSYVPAGTQYF.

The rearrangement uses TRBV7-9 and TRBJ2-3, with 8 bases fitting TRBD2. In germline, CDR1 is SEHNR, CDR2 FQNEAQ (reference sequence). This CDR3 is built from 18 residues. Trimming cost V 1 base and J 2 bases; bases outside gene matches: 11. The CDR3 sequence is CASSLGAGGHRPTDTQYF. CDR3 bases: TGTGCCAGCAGCTTAGGCGCGGGGGGACACCGCCCCACAGATACGCAGTATTTT.

This sequence joins TRBV5-1 and TRBJ2-7, with 8 bases lining up with TRBD1. The CDR3 has 16 residues. Trimming removed 4 bases from V and 3 bases from J; junction bases left unmatched: 12. CDR1 and CDR2 (germline): SGHRS, YFSETQ. CDR3 in amino acids: CASSPTGAAADYEQYF. The CDR3 nucleotides are TGCGCCAGCAGCCCGACAGGGGCCGCGGCCGACTACGAGCAGTACTTC.

This clone has a handful of counts. The V and J genes are TRBV7-2 and TRBJ1-3; D is undetermined. Trimming removed 5 bases at V and 7 bases at J, with 6 bases between. The germline V gene encodes CDR1 SGHTA and CDR2 FQGNSA. The CDR3 is 11 amino acids. CDR3 loop: CASSRGNTIYF. The CDR3, as DNA: TGTGCCAGCAGCCGAGGGAACACCATATATTTT. The full variable domain, its missing parts supplied by reference TRBV7-2 and TRBJ1-3, is GAGVSQSPSNKVTEKGKDVELRCDPISGHTALYWYRQSLGQGLEFLIYFQGNSAPDKSGLPSDRFSAERTGGSVSTLTIQRTQQEDSAVYLCASSRGNTIYFGEGSWLTVV.

The chain carries TRBV4-3 and TRBJ2-2; 10 bases line up with TRBD1. The CDR3 runs to 16 residues. CDR1 LGHNA and CDR2 YSLEER come from the germline V gene. The V and J ends lost 4 bases and 7 bases, in that order; junction bases with no gene match: 9. CDR3 residues: CASSRNRQGAGGELFF. The CDR3 DNA reads as TGCGCCAGCAGCCGAAACCGACAGGGGGCCGGCGGGGAGCTGTTTTTT.

The V gene is TRBV15, the J gene TRBJ1-1; no clear D. Between the trimmed V and J ends, which lost 0 bases and 10 bases, there was a span of 15 bases. CDR3 size: 14 residues. Germline lookup yields CDR1 LNHNV and CDR2 YYDKDF (reference sequence). This chain's CDR3 is CATSRDIPALGAFF. CDR3 sequence (DNA): TGTGCCACCAGCAGAGATATCCCTGCCCTAGGAGCTTTCTTT.

In this sample, this clone turned up a few times. The V call is TRBV30, the J call TRBJ1-2, with TRBD1 as a possible D gene (5 bases). V was shortened by 4 bases and J by 3 bases, with 18 bases between the two germline ends. Germline assignment: CDR1 GTSNPN and CDR2 SVGIG (reference sequence). The CDR3 consists of 15 residues. CDR3 residues: CAWTLVAGSYYGYTF. CDR3 sequence (DNA): TGTGCCTGGACCTTGGTGGCAGGGTCGTACTATGGCTACACCTTC.

This chain uses TRBV4-2 with TRBJ1-1, with D possibly TRBD1 on 6 matching bases. This CDR3 is 16 amino acids long. Trimming cost V 0 bases and J 3 bases, with 14 bases left between them. Per the germline V gene, CDR1 is LGHNA and CDR2 is YNFKEQ. CDR3 residues: CASSQDRGAFDTEAFF. The DNA for the CDR3 is TGTGCCAGCAGCCAAGATCGGGGGGCATTTGACACTGAAGCTTTCTTT.

There are many counts of this clone. This rearrangement joins TRBV6-4 to TRBJ2-2, with 9 bases matching TRBD2. V shed 3 bases, J shed 1 base, and the junction held 0 bases outside the gene matches. Germline assignment: CDR1 MRHNA and CDR2 SNTAGT. The CDR3 is 15 residues long. CDR3 sequence: CASSETSGNTGELFF. The CDR3 DNA reads as TGTGCCAGCAGTGAGACTAGCGGGAACACCGGGGAGCTGTTTTTT.

The chain has TRBV6-5 and TRBJ2-5; 11 bases align to TRBD2. Losses at the gene ends were 5 bases for V and 4 bases for J; bases not matched to a gene: 6. The length of the CDR3 is 15 residues. CDR1 MNHEY and CDR2 SVGAGI come from the germline V gene. The CDR3 loop reads CASSKTSGVLETQYF. DNA of the CDR3: TGTGCCAGCAGTAAGACTAGCGGGGTCCTAGAGACCCAGTACTTC.

This clone was detected a few times. This sequence joins TRBV7-2 and TRBJ2-2; a possible D gene is TRBD1 (5 bases). From germline, CDR1 is SGHTA and CDR2 FQGNSA. Trimming removed 5 bases at V and 3 bases at J, with 10 bases between. The CDR3 length is 14 residues. CDR3 protein: CASSLGPDTGELFF. The DNA for the CDR3 is TGTGCCAGCAGCCTGGGGCCAGACACCGGGGAGCTGTTTTTT.

The rearrangement links TRBV28 to TRBJ2-1; a possible D gene is TRBD2 (6 bases). Germline CDR1 reads MDHEN; CDR2 reads SYDVKM. Trimming pared 3 bases from V and 10 bases from J, leaving 13 bases between. CDR3 length: 13 amino acids. DNA for the CDR3: TGTGCCAGCAGTTTCCCTCCGGGAGCCGAGCAGTTCTTC. Translation: CASSFPPGAEQFF.

This clone was counted between two and nine times. This chain connects TRBV5-4 to TRBJ1-2; a weak D match, TRBD1 (6 bases). Trimming pared 0 bases from V and 7 bases from J, leaving 16 bases between. Germline CDR1 and CDR2: SGHNT and YYREEE (reference sequence). The CDR3 sequence is 15 residues long. In DNA, the CDR3 is TGTGCCAGCAGCTTGGGTAGTACAGGGTTCAGTGGCTACACCTTC. It yields the protein CASSLGSTGFSGYTF.

This clone has more than one count but fewer than ten. The chain couples TRBV5-1 to TRBJ2-5; 12 nucleotides align to TRBD2. The V gene end was trimmed by 4 bases and the J gene end by 2 bases; junction bases not matched to a gene: 6. The germline CDR1 and CDR2 sequences are SGHRS and YFSETQ. This CDR3 comprises 16 residues. The CDR3 coding sequence is TGCGCCAGCAGCCTACTAGCGGGGGGCATGCAAGAGACCCAGTACTTC. Translated, it gives CASSLLAGGMQETQYF.

The chain combines TRBV6-6 with TRBJ1-5, with D uncertain. The germline CDR1 and CDR2 sequences are MNHNY and SVGAGI (reference sequence). The CDR3 spans 16 residues. Trimming took 2 bases from V and 0 from J, leaving 11 bases between them. The chain's CDR3 is CASSYRLAYSNQPQHF. In DNA, the CDR3 is TGTGCCAGCAGTTACAGGTTAGCTTATAGCAATCAGCCCCAGCATTTT.

This clone was picked up a small number of times. CDR3 sequence reads: CASSPQGLAGGYEQYF. For the CDR3, the DNA is TGTGCCAGCTCACCACAGGGACTAGCGGGGGGGTACGAGCAGTACTTC. The chain carries TRBV18 and TRBJ2-7, with 16 bases lining up with TRBD2. The V segment lost 1 base and the J segment 4 bases; nucleotides outside the gene matches: 1. The CDR3 covers 16 residues. Germline CDR1 and CDR2: KGHSH and LQKENI. The variable domain in full, with the rest retrieved from reference TRBV18 and TRBJ2-7, is NAGVMQNPRHLVRRRGQEARLRCSPMKGHSHVYWYRQLPEEGLKFMVYLQKENIIDESGMPKERFSAEFPKEGPSILRIQQVVRGDSAAYFCASSPQGLAGGYEQYFGPGTRLTVT.

The rearrangement uses TRBV5-4 and TRBJ2-5; TRBD2 matches 7 bases. J gave up 6 bases and V 3 bases, and 8 bases lay outside the gene matches. Germline V gene data show CDR1 as SGHNT and CDR2 as YYREEE (reference sequence). The CDR3 runs to 14 residues. CDR3 nucleotides: TGTGCCAGCAGCTACGGACTAGACCGAAAGACCCAGTACTTC. This sequence encodes CASSYGLDRKTQYF.

This clone appeared a few times. The chain has TRBV2 and TRBJ2-7, with 11 nucleotides matching TRBD2. J was trimmed by 2 bases and V by 9 bases; bases with no gene match: 6. Germline V gives CDR1 SNHLY, CDR2 FYNNEI. CDR3 length: 14 residues. CDR3 in DNA: TGTGCCAGTAACGTAGCGGGGGGGACCTACGAGCAGTACTTC. Translation: CASNVAGGTYEQYF.

The chain uses TRBV5-4 and TRBJ2-1; 13 positions match TRBD2. V dropped 5 bases and J dropped 5; count of bases not matched to a gene: 4. Per germline, CDR1 SGHNT and CDR2 YYREEE (reference sequence). The length of the CDR3 is 15 residues. In DNA form, the CDR3 reads TGTGCCAGCAGTCCGGGACTAGCGGGGCACAATGAGCAGTTCTTC. Translation gives CASSPGLAGHNEQFF.

The rearrangement joins TRBV19 to TRBJ1-4; 8 nucleotides line up with TRBD1. With V trimmed by 7 bases and J by 6 bases, 13 bases remained unmatched. The CDR3 totals 16 residues. The germline gives CDR1 LNHDA, CDR2 SQIVND (reference sequence). CDR3 DNA sequence: TGTGCCAGTATGCGTACAGGGGGTGGCCCATATGAAAAACTGTTTTTT. Amino acids: CASMRTGGGPYEKLFF.